This T cell receptor beta chain was profiled in a study of T cell repertoires in cytomegalovirus infection. Study in general: Public TCR beta signatures indicated both CMV infection and matching HLA type.

MiXCR, run by TCRdb on the reads, gives a single entry per CDR3 protein. The data contain 350,000 to 500,000 distinct CDR3 sequences, roughly 30% of them seen just once; the ten biggest clones take up roughly 13%. V was trimmed by 5 bases and J by 3 bases, leaving 16 bases between them. Germline-derived CDR1 and CDR2 are SEHNR and FQNEAQ (reference sequence). The length of the CDR3 is 16 residues. The specimen sequenced was PBMCs. The chain recombines TRBV7-9 with TRBJ2-2, with unresolved D. The TCR comes from a human donor in good health (CMV status not recorded). Some clones in this sample may be carry-over from other donors' samples. The chain's CDR3 is CASSPLYDGDTGELFF. The CDR3 coding sequence is TGTGCCAGCAGCCCACTTTACGACGGCGACACCGGGGAGCTGTTTTTT.